The clone carrying this T cell receptor beta chain was counted many times. This entry comes from a study of blood T cell repertoires in COVID-19. Across the study: Sites across the United States, Italy and Spain contributed samples from acute and convalescent COVID-19. Nucleic acid was either cDNA or gDNA, and it came from T cells, B-cell-depleted T cells, or PBMCs.

Germline V CDR1 and CDR2: SGHRS, YFSETQ. The CDR3 totals 15 residues. V dropped 3 bases and J dropped 2 bases, with 15 bases sitting between them. Original data processing: Amplification with reference gene primers provided the estimates of nucleated cell counts. TCRdb keeps only in-frame clones here, not all; method: immunoSEQ multiplex PCR. D and trimming were read from the DNA, whereas the V and J calls and clone size are those reported in that table. The sample consists of about 160,000 clones, almost 85% of them appearing once. This chain connects TRBV5-1 to TRBJ2-7; D may be TRBD2 (5 bases). This sequence was found in a man younger than 35 with active or convalescent COVID-19. The specimen was peripheral blood. CDR3 amino acids: CASSWLSGLTYEQYF. Here the CDR3 DNA reads TGCGCCAGCAGCTGGTTAAGCGGATTAACCTACGAGCAGTACTTC. Combining the CDR3 with reference TRBV5-1 and TRBJ2-7 gives the whole variable domain KAGVTQTPRYLIKTRGQQVTLSCSPISGHRSVSWYQQTPGQGLQFLFEYFSETQRNKGNFPGRFSGRQFSNSRSEMNVSTLELGDSALYLCASSWLSGLTYEQYFGPGTRLTVT.